The rows below give T cell receptor beta chains drawn from one sample of a study of Tregs in tolerant kidney transplant recipients. Libraries were prepared by immunoSEQ multiplex PCR; TCRdb keeps only in-frame clonotypes and omits some of them. Among some 90,000 clones listed, around nine tenths were seen once. The source material was CD8+ T cells from blood. The receptors originated from a human donor in good health. CDR3s include the opening cysteine and the closing phenylalanine or tryptophan. The D gene is left open where the match is weak. Where a row states a size, it is once, few, many or the class of an expanded clone; other rows omit it.

NA	18	TRBJ2-7	NA	TRBV27	TGTGCCAGCAGTTTATCGACCCCTACAGAATATAGCTCCTACGAGCAGTACTTC	CASSLSTPTEYSSYEQYF
TRBD1	12	TRBJ1-2	NA	TRBV29-1	TGCATCATCCCCGACAGGGGCTATGGCTACACCTTC	CIIPDRGYGYTF
NA	14	TRBJ2-7	once	TRBV27	TGTGCCAGCAGGACGAGCGGGACAACCTACGAGCAGTACTTC	CASRTSGTTYEQYF
TRBD1	16	TRBJ2-1	NA	TRBV5-4	TGTGCCAGCAGCTCGGGACAGGGGGCGCCCGCAGGTGAGCAGTTCTTC	CASSSGQGAPAGEQFF
NA	14	TRBJ1-5	NA	TRBV27	TGTGCCAGCAGTTTCTTAACGGGGAATCAGCCCCAGCATTTT	CASSFLTGNQPQHF
NA	13	TRBJ2-7	NA	TRBV6-5	TGTGCCAGCAGTCCTACAGTTTCCTACGAGCAGTACTTC	CASSPTVSYEQYF
NA	18	TRBJ2-5	NA	TRBV7-9	TGTGCCAGCAGCCAGAGCGAAGAGGCCAGGGTACTCCAAGAGACCCAGTACTTC	CASSQSEEARVLQETQYF
TRBD1	14	TRBJ2-7	NA	TRBV19	TGTGCCAGTAGTATCACAGGGGTCTCCTACGAGCAGTACTTC	CASSITGVSYEQYF
NA	16	TRBJ1-1	NA	TRBV7-8	TGTGCCAGCAGCTTAGTAGAGGGAAGGGCGAACACTGAAGCTTTCTTT	CASSLVEGRANTEAFF
NA	15	TRBJ1-1	NA	TRBV5-8	TGTGCCAGCAGCTATGGTTGGAGCCAGAACACTGAAGCTTTCTTT	CASSYGWSQNTEAFF
NA	15	TRBJ1-4	NA	TRBV2	TGTGCCAGCAGTGATTGGGGGACTAACGAGGAAAAACTGTTTTTT	CASSDWGTNEEKLFF
NA	16	TRBJ1-4	NA	TRBV5-1	TGCGCCAGCAGCTGGTCGGCGGCAGGGCGGAATGAAAAACTGTTTTTT	CASSWSAAGRNEKLFF
NA	15	TRBJ2-7	once	TRBV4-1	TGCGCCAGCAGCCAAGTCCAGACCCGGGCAGCGGAGCAGTACTTC	CASSQVQTRAAEQYF
TRBD1	15	TRBJ2-7	NA	TRBV27	TGTGCCAGCAGACGACCAGGGGGTTTTCTCTACGAGCAGTACTTC	CASRRPGGFLYEQYF